This T cell receptor beta chain comes out of a study of cytomegalovirus exposure and HLA in healthy donors. Points from the study as a whole: The listing of roughly 160 TCR beta chains classed them as cytomegalovirus-associated. Reports described diagnosis of cytomegalovirus status by the classifier as highly specific and sensitive.

The PCR ran on 60 Vbeta and 13 Jbeta primers. Using immunoSEQ multiplex PCR, the repertoire was profiled, and TCRdb retains in-frame clones only, with some absent. The sample consists of 160,000 or so clones, over 80% of them appearing once. The count of this clone is one. The antigen is not known. Germline V CDR1 and CDR2: SEHNR, FQNEAQ (reference sequence). This CDR3 contains 14 residues. V was shortened by 2 bases and J by 3 bases, with 11 bases between the two germline ends. The TCR was taken from a woman between 18 and 29 years old in good health and CMV-seronegative. The rearrangement joins TRBV7-9 to TRBJ2-7, with D perhaps matching TRBD1 (5 bases). The sequenced material came from PBMCs. The CDR3 DNA is TGTGCCAGCAGCTTATTCGGCAGGGACTACGAGCAGTACTTC. Encoded protein: CASSLFGRDYEQYF.